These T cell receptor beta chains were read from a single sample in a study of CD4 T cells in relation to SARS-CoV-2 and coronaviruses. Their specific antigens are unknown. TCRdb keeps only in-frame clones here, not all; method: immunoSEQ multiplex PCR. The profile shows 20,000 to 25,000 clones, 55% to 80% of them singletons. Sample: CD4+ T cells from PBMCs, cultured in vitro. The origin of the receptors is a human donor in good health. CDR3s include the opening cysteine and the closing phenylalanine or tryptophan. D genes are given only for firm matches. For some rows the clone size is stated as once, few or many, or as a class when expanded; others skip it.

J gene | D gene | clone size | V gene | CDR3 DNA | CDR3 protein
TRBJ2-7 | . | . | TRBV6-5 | TGTGCCAGCAATCTCATGAGGGGGGGCTTCGGCGAGCAGTACTTC | CASNLMRGGFGEQYF
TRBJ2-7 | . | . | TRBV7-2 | TGTGCCAGCAGCTTCCACCGGGCCTCCTCCGAGCAGTACTTC | CASSFHRASSEQYF
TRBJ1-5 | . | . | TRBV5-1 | TGCGCCAGCAGCTTGGACGGCAGCAATCAGCCCCAGCATTTT | CASSLDGSNQPQHF
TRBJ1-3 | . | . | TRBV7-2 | TGTGCCAGCAGCTTAATCGGGACTCTAGCTGGAAACACCATATATTTT | CASSLIGTLAGNTIYF
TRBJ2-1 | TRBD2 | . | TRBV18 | TGTGCCAGCTCACCCGGGGGACTACCCAATGAGCAGTTCTTC | CASSPGGLPNEQFF
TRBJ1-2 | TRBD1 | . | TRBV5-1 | TGCGCCAGCAGTCCCAGTCAGGGGGCGGAAGGCTACACCTTC | CASSPSQGAEGYTF
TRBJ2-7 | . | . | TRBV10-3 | TGTGCCATCAGTGACAGGGGCTACGAGCAGTACTTC | CAISDRGYEQYF
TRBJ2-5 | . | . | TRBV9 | TGTGCCAGCAGCCCCGAGGGGACAATCCAAGAGACCCAGTACTTC | CASSPEGTIQETQYF
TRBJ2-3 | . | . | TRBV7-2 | TGTGCCAGCAGCGAGATTGCAGATACGCAGTATTTT | CASSEIADTQYF
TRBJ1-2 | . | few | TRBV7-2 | TGTGCCAGCAGCCCGCTCGGGTTTGGCTACACCTTC | CASSPLGFGYTF
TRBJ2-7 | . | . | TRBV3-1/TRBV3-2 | TGTGCCAGCAGCCGCCTAAACTCAGGGCTCCACGAGCAGTACTTC | CASSRLNSGLHEQYF
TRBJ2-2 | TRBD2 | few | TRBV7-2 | TGTGCCAGCAGCCAAACCCGGGGGGGCACCGGGGAGCTGTTTTTT | CASSQTRGGTGELFF
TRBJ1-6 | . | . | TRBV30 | TGTGCCTGGAGTGTATCCGGACAAAGCTCCTATAATTCACCCCTCCACTTT | CAWSVSGQSSYNSPLHF
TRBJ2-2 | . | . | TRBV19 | TGTGCCAGTAGTACGCCCCTGGGTAGCGCAAACACCGGGGAGCTGTTTTTT | CASSTPLGSANTGELFF
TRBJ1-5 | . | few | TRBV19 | TGTGCCAGCAGATCTAGCAATCAGCCCCAGCATTTT | CASRSSNQPQHF
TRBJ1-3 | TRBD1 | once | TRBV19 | TGTGCCAGTTGGGACAGGGACGGAAACACCATATATTTT | CASWDRDGNTIYF
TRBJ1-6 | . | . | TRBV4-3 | TGCGCCAGCAGCCAAGATTTGCAGGCGGGTTCACCCCTCCACTTT | CASSQDLQAGSPLHF
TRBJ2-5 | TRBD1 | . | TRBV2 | TGTGCCAGCAATATTCAGGGGGCGCATACGCAAGAGACCCAGTACTTC | CASNIQGAHTQETQYF
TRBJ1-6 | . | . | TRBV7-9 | TGTGCCAGCAGCAGTGACAGACTCAGTAATTCACCCCTCCACTTT | CASSSDRLSNSPLHF
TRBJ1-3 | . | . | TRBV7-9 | TGTGCCAGCAGCTTATGGGGGATTTCTGGAAACACCATATATTTT | CASSLWGISGNTIYF
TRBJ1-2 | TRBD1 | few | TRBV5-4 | TGTGCCAGCAGCTTGCCTTTCAGGGGGGGAGGCTACACCTTC | CASSLPFRGGGYTF
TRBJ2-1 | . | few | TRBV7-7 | TGTGCTAGCAGCCCAGGTAGTCTCGACAATGAGCAGTTCTTC | CASSPGSLDNEQFF